The 7 T cell receptor beta chains in this list originate from one sample, sequenced in a study of beta chain features in type 1 diabetes. Every isolated RNA sample was fully reverse transcribed, so sequencing captured expressed TCRB transcripts. Sequenced by immunoSEQ multiplex PCR; TCRdb stores in-frame clones only, minus some. The sample gives about 130,000 clones, about 10% of which show up once; approximately 0.68% is in the top ten. The material sequenced was central memory CD4+ T cells from blood. The receptors were gathered from a young man in good health.

This clone has just a few counts. The chain couples TRBV30 to TRBJ1-2; D unresolved. Germline CDR1 reads GTSNPN; CDR2 reads SVGIG (reference sequence). The V gene lost 1 base and the J gene lost 5 bases, with 11 bases spanning the gap. The CDR3 extends over 13 amino acids. The CDR3 region is CAWSGVAPYGYTF. In nucleotides, the CDR3 is TGTGCCTGGAGTGGGGTAGCCCCATATGGCTACACCTTC.

There are a few counts of this clone. The chain recombines TRBV4-3 with TRBJ1-6; TRBD1 agrees at 9 bases. V trimming: 4 bases; J trimming: 7 bases; junction bases outside the gene matches: 5. Germline loops: CDR1 LGHNA, CDR2 YSLEER. This CDR3 is 15 amino acids long. The CDR3 nucleotides are TGCGCCAGCAGCCCAGGGACAGGGATCAATTCACCCCTCCACTTT. Its protein product is CASSPGTGINSPLHF.

This clone was detected only a few times. The rearrangement uses TRBV9 and TRBJ1-2; D might be TRBD1 (5 bases). There are 14 residues in the CDR3. V was cut by 1 base and J by 8 bases, with 15 bases left in between. Per the germline V gene, CDR1 is SGDLS and CDR2 is YYNGEE. CDR3 residues: CASSVREAGQGYTF. In DNA, the CDR3 is TGTGCCAGCAGCGTACGTGAGGCAGGGCAAGGCTACACCTTC.

This clone has more than one count but fewer than ten. The chain has TRBV7-2 and TRBJ2-6; D is uncertain. Germline V gene lookup returns CDR1 SGHTA and CDR2 FQGNSA. The germline V and J ends were trimmed by 5 bases and 0 bases, with 5 bases remaining between them. This CDR3 spans 14 amino acids. The CDR3 loop reads CASSTASGANVLTF. CDR3 sequence (DNA): TGTGCCAGCAGCACAGCCTCTGGGGCCAACGTCCTGACTTTC.

This clone turned up a few times. The chain combines TRBV19 with TRBJ2-1; TRBD2 matches at 8 bases. After removal of 2 bases from V and 0 bases from J, the junction contained 9 bases not matched to a gene. The CDR3 extends over 18 amino acids. Looked up from germline, CDR1 is LNHDA and CDR2 is SQIVND (reference sequence). Here the CDR3 reads CASSISSGGRGSYNEQFF. For the CDR3, the DNA is TGTGCCAGTAGTATATCCAGCGGGGGCCGTGGCTCCTACAATGAGCAGTTCTTC.

This clone was detected a few times. At one end the junction does not follow the germline gene, possibly because of a read error. This rearrangement joins TRBV7-3 to TRBJ2-4; D may be TRBD2 (7 bases). The CDR3 covers 12 residues. Germline V gene sequence: CDR1 SGHTA, CDR2 FQGTGA. The chain's CDR3 is CASSLGGGTPNF. The CDR3 DNA reads TGTGCCAGCAGCTTGGGGGGGGGCACCCCGAACTTC.

The gene calls are TRBV6-6 and TRBJ1-2; no clear D gene. Trimming removed 0 bases at V and 8 bases at J, with 7 bases between. This CDR3 is 12 amino acids long. Germline V gene sequence: CDR1 MNHNY, CDR2 SVGAGI (reference sequence). The CDR3 spells CASSYSRTGYTF. DNA of the CDR3: TGTGCCAGCAGTTACTCGCGTACGGGCTACACCTTC.